This is a list of T cell receptor beta chains from one sample in a study of blood T cell repertoires in COVID-19. Sequenced by immunoSEQ multiplex PCR; TCRdb stores in-frame clones only, minus some. The sample contains 160,000 or so clones, 80% to 90% of which appear only once. Sequencing was performed on peripheral blood. All receptors come from a man aged 35 to 55 with acute or convalescent COVID-19. The CDR3 runs from the conserved cysteine through the conserved F or W. The order of the fields is V gene, J gene, clone size, D gene, CDR3 DNA, CDR3 protein. A D gene is named only where the DNA matches it firmly. Rows may omit the clone size; those that give it use once, few, many or a size class.

V gene: TRBV7-3; J gene: TRBJ1-1; clone size: .; D gene: TRBD1; CDR3 DNA: TGTGCCAGCAGCTTAATGGCCGGGACAGGGGACACTGAAGCTTTCTTT; CDR3 protein: CASSLMAGTGDTEAFF
V gene: TRBV28; J gene: TRBJ1-1; clone size: .; D gene: TRBD1; CDR3 DNA: TGTGCCAGCAGTTTATCGTCGACAGGGGTGGGAGCTTTCTTT; CDR3 protein: CASSLSSTGVGAFF
V gene: TRBV12-2; J gene: TRBJ1-2; clone size: .; D gene: .; CDR3 DNA: TGTGCAAGTCGCTTCGCGCTAACGGGGAGGTATGGCTACACCTTC; CDR3 protein: CASRFALTGRYGYTF
V gene: TRBV19; J gene: TRBJ1-2; clone size: .; D gene: TRBD1; CDR3 DNA: TGTGCCAGTAGTCTATTACAGGGGAACAACTATGGCTACACCTTC; CDR3 protein: CASSLLQGNNYGYTF
V gene: TRBV5-1; J gene: TRBJ1-1; clone size: .; D gene: .; CDR3 DNA: TGCGCCAGCAGCTTTGAGGGTTCGGGTGCGGGAACTTTCTTT; CDR3 protein: CASSFEGSGAGTFF
V gene: TRBV9; J gene: TRBJ1-4; clone size: few; D gene: .; CDR3 DNA: TGTGCCAGCAGCGCGGGTATCGGAAAACTGTTTTTT; CDR3 protein: CASSAGIGKLFF
V gene: TRBV30; J gene: TRBJ1-1; clone size: .; D gene: TRBD1; CDR3 DNA: TGTGCCTGGAATAGGGACAGGGACAACACTGAAGCTTTCTTT; CDR3 protein: CAWNRDRDNTEAFF
V gene: TRBV29-1; J gene: TRBJ1-4; clone size: .; D gene: .; CDR3 DNA: TGCAGGCAGTACCCCCGCCACCCTAATGAAAAACTGTTTTTT; CDR3 protein: CRQYPRHPNEKLFF
V gene: TRBV28; J gene: TRBJ1-1; clone size: .; D gene: .; CDR3 DNA: TGTGCCAGCAGTTTACCGGACAGCCTTGAAGCTTTCTTT; CDR3 protein: CASSLPDSLEAFF
V gene: TRBV7-3; J gene: TRBJ2-2; clone size: .; D gene: TRBD1; CDR3 DNA: TGTGCCAGCAGCTCGACAGGGACGGGCACCGGGGAGCTGTTTTTT; CDR3 protein: CASSSTGTGTGELFF
V gene: TRBV5-1; J gene: TRBJ2-5; clone size: .; D gene: .; CDR3 DNA: TGCGCCAGCTCCCCAGACACCGGCCAAGAGACCCAGTACTTC; CDR3 protein: CASSPDTGQETQYF
V gene: TRBV19; J gene: TRBJ2-3; clone size: .; D gene: TRBD2; CDR3 DNA: TGTGCCAGTAGTATAGGGAAGACTAGCGGAGATACGCAGTATTTT; CDR3 protein: CASSIGKTSGDTQYF
V gene: TRBV30; J gene: TRBJ2-7; clone size: .; D gene: .; CDR3 DNA: TGTGCCTGGAGTGTATCGCGGGGACCCTACGAGCAGTACTTC; CDR3 protein: CAWSVSRGPYEQYF
V gene: TRBV5-1; J gene: TRBJ2-2; clone size: .; D gene: .; CDR3 DNA: TGCGCCAGCAGCTTCCCACAGGGAATCGGGGAGCTGTTTTTT; CDR3 protein: CASSFPQGIGELFF